These T cell receptor beta chains were read from a single sample in a study of Ad26.COV2.S vaccination and SARS-CoV-2 variants. Profiled with immunoSEQ multiplex PCR; TCRdb holds only in-frame clones, not every one. The sample holds roughly 330,000 clones; 85% to 90% are singletons and the top ten take 4.5% to 7%. The material was peripheral blood, obtained in a trial of Ad26.COV2.S vaccine versus placebo. The receptor set was obtained from a person aged 18-60 years who received the Ad26.COV2.S COVID-19 vaccine or a placebo. Each CDR3 is given with its conserved first and last residue. The D gene is left open where the match is weak. Size is stated for part of the rows, as once, few or many counts, or as a class when the clone is expanded.

V gene	J gene	D gene	clone size	CDR3 DNA	CDR3 protein
TRBV19	TRBJ1-2	.	.	TGTGCCAGTAGGGGTGGCCAGGGAGGCTATGGCTACACCTTC	CASRGGQGGYGYTF
TRBV11-3	TRBJ2-3	.	once	TGTGCCAGCAGCCCCTGGGGACCGACTTTTGGAGATACGCAGTATTTT	CASSPWGPTFGDTQYF
TRBV10-3	TRBJ2-1	TRBD2	.	TGTGCCATCAGTGGTACCGGGACTAGCCGCAACAATGAGCAGTTCTTC	CAISGTGTSRNNEQFF
TRBV6-5	TRBJ2-2	.	.	TGTGCCAGCAGGGGCTCGTCTAGGACGACCGGGGAGCTGTTTTTT	CASRGSSRTTGELFF
TRBV27	TRBJ2-1	TRBD2	.	TGTGCCAGCAGTTTGGGACTAGCGGGGGATGAGCAGTTCTTC	CASSLGLAGDEQFF
TRBV7-3	TRBJ2-6	.	few	TGTGCCAGCAGCTTAAGAGAGGCTGGGGCCAACGTCCTGACTTTC	CASSLREAGANVLTF
TRBV30	TRBJ1-5	.	.	TGTGCCTGGAATTCAGGGGGCAATCAGCCCCAGCATTTT	CAWNSGGNQPQHF
TRBV19	TRBJ1-5	.	.	TGTGCCAGTAGTATAGGCAGGGGCCGTCGACTTAGCAATCAGCCCCAGCATTTT	CASSIGRGRRLSNQPQHF
TRBV5-8	TRBJ2-7	TRBD1	few	TGTGCCAGCAGCTTGGTAAGGGGGCACGGCGAGCAGTACTTC	CASSLVRGHGEQYF
TRBV6-5	TRBJ1-1	.	.	TGTGCCAGCAGTCTCCCGGGACTCCTGAACACTGAAGCTTTCTTT	CASSLPGLLNTEAFF
TRBV19	TRBJ1-3	TRBD1	.	TGTGCCAGTAGCCTCCTGCTACAGGGGGGTGGAAACACCATATATTTT	CASSLLLQGGGNTIYF
TRBV11-2	TRBJ1-1	.	.	TGTGCCAGCAGCTTAGTCCGGGAGAACACTGAAGCTTTCTTT	CASSLVRENTEAFF
TRBV5-1	TRBJ1-5	.	.	TGCGCCAGCAGCTTGGGCCACGGGAATCAGCCCCAGCATTTT	CASSLGHGNQPQHF
TRBV30	TRBJ1-4	.	.	TGTGCCTGGAGTGCCTTACAGGGCGGGTCTAATGAAAAACTGTTTTTT	CAWSALQGGSNEKLFF
TRBV4-3	TRBJ1-1	TRBD1	.	TGCGCCAGCAGCCCCGGGACAGGGGGCACTGAAGCTTTCTTT	CASSPGTGGTEAFF